This T cell receptor (beta chain) was profiled in a study of blood T cells in healthy people across ages. The study's findings and limits: Unsorted PBMCs prevented conclusive naive versus antigen-experienced comparison.

This clonotype appeared many times. The antigen is undetermined. Per germline, CDR1 SQVTM and CDR2 ANQGSEA. The CDR3 runs to 12 residues. V lost 4 bases and J 5 bases, leaving 11 bases between the germline ends. Donors were healthy Caucasian individuals from Russia aged roughly 6 to 90. Using a J-beta primer mix together with a sample-barcoded 5' primer, a second PCR was run for roughly 6 to 12 cycles. A single record per CDR3 protein comes from TCRdb applying MiXCR to the 5' RACE reads. Of 800,000 or so distinct CDR3 sequences in the sample, around two thirds are singletons; the top ten hold about 27%.

This TCR was sampled from a man between 25 and 39 years old in good health. Sequencing was done on a sample of blood. V and J are TRBV29-1 and TRBJ2-5; weak D call: TRBD1 (5 bases). CDR3 coding DNA: TGCAGCGTTGGACAGACATTGGAGACCCAGTACTTC. It is translated as CSVGQTLETQYF.